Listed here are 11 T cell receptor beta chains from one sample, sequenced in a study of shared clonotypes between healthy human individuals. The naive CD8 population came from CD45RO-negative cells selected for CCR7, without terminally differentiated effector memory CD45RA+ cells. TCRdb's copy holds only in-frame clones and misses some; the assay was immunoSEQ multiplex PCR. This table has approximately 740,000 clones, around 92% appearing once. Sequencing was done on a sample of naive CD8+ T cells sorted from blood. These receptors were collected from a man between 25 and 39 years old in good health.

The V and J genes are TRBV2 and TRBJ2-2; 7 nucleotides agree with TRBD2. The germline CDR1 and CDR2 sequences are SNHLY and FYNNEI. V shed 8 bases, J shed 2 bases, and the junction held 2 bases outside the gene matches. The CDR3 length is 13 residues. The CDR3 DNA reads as TGTGCCAGCTGGGGGGGAAACACCGGGGAGCTGTTTTTT. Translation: CASWGGNTGELFF. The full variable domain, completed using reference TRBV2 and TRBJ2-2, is EPEVTQTPSHQVTQMGQEVILRCVPISNHLYFYWYRQILGQKVEFLVSFYNNEISEKSEIFDDQFSVERPDGSNFTLKIRSTKLEDSAMYFCASWGGNTGELFFGEGSRLTVL.

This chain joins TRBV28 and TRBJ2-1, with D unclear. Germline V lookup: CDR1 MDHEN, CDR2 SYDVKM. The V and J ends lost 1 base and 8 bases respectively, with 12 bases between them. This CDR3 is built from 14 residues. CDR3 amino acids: CASSLSLFGDEQFF. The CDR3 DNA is TGTGCCAGCAGTTTATCCCTTTTCGGCGATGAGCAGTTCTTC.

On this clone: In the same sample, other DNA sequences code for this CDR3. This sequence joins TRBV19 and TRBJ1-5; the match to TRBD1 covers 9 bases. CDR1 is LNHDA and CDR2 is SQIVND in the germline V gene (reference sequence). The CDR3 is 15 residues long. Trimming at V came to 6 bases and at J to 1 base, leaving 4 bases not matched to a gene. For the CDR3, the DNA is TGTGCCAGTAGCGAACAGGGGGCAAGCAATCAGCCCCAGCATTTT. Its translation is CASSEQGASNQPQHF.

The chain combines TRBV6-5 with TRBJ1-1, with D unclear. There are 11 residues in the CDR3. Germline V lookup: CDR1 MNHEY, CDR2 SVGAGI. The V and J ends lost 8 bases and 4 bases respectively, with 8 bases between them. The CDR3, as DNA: TGTGCCAGCCGAGTGGGCACTGAAGCTTTCTTT. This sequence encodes CASRVGTEAFF.

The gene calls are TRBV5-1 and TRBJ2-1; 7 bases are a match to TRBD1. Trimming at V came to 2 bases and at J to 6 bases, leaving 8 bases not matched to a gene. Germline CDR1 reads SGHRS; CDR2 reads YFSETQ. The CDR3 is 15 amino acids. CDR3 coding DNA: TGCGCCAGCAGCTTAAAACAGGGACAGAGCAATGAGCAGTTCTTC. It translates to CASSLKQGQSNEQFF.

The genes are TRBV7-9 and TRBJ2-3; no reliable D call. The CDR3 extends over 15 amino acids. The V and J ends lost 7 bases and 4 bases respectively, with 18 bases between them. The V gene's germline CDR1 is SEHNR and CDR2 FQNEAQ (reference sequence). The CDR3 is CASTPPLKAADTQYF. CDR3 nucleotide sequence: TGTGCCAGCACCCCGCCCCTAAAAGCAGCAGATACGCAGTATTTT.

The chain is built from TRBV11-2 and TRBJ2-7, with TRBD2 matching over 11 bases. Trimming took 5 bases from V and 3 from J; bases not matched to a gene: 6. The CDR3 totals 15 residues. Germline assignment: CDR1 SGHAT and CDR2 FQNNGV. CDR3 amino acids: CASSLGTSGFYEQYF. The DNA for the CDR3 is TGTGCCAGCAGCCTCGGGACTAGCGGATTCTACGAGCAGTACTTC.

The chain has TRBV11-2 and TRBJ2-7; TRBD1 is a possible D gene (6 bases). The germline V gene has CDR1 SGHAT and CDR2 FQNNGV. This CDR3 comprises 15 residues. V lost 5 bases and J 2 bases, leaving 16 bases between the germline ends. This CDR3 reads CASSRDRNRAYEQYF. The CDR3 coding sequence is TGTGCCAGCAGCCGAGACAGGAACAGGGCCTACGAGCAGTACTTC.

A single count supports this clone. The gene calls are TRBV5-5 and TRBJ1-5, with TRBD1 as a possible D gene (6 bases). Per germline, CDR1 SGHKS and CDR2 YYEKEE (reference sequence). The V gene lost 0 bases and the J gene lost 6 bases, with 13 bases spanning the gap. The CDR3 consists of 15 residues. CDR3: CASSLGRGGSQPQHF. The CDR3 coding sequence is TGTGCCAGCAGCTTGGGCAGGGGTGGGAGTCAGCCCCAGCATTTT.

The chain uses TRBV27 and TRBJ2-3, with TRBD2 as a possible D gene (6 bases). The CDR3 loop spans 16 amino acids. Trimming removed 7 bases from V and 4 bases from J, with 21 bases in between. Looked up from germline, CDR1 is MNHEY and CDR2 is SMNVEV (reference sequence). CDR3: CASTSTAGWEADTQYF. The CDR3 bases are TGTGCCAGCACCTCTACGGCGGGGTGGGAGGCAGATACGCAGTATTTT.

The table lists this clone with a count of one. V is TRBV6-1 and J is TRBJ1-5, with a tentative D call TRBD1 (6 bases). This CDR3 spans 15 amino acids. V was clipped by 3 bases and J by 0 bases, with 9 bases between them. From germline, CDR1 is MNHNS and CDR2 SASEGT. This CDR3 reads CASSDTGLSNQPQHF. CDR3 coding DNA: TGTGCCAGCAGTGACACAGGGCTTAGCAATCAGCCCCAGCATTTT.